This paragraph covers one T cell receptor (beta chain) sequence. Its specificity is not known. TCRdb keeps only in-frame clones here, not all; method: immunoSEQ multiplex PCR. Of tens of thousands of clones in the sample, approximately 90% were seen once. The sample is drawn from a study of graft-versus-host responses after intestinal transplantation. Study as a whole: Multivisceral, liver-intestinal, or isolated intestinal grafts were transplanted into recipients.

The CDR3 runs 16 residues. V dropped 5 bases and J dropped 4; count of bases not matched to a gene: 12. CDR1 and CDR2 from the germline V gene are SGHNT and YYREEE (reference sequence). Whole-study findings and limits: Declining HvG levels early post-transplant were linked to peak circulating GvH clone levels. Ileal or blood samples showed some GvH clones first, and such clones were also found in recipient marrow. Patients who carried graft-donor T cell macrochimerism also had high graft-versus-host to host-versus-graft clonal ratios in their allografts.

The sequence derives from a human patient who received an intestinal transplant, so some T cells may come from the graft donor. The V call is TRBV5-4, the J call TRBJ2-7, with TRBD1 identical over 10 bases. This specimen was PBMCs, taken 98 days after intestinal transplantation. The DNA for the CDR3 is TGTGCCAGCAGTAATGTCCGGGACAGGGGTAGATACGAGCAGTACTTC. It codes for CASSNVRDRGRYEQYF.